The sequence of this TCR beta chain was determined in a study of shared clonotypes between healthy human individuals. Overall study findings and caveats: Rarefaction gave evidence that sorted-subset sequencing remained incomplete despite large depth. Having only a few donors restricted how much genetic and exposure-history diversity was captured.

The study enrolled healthy HIV-negative adults without recent acute infections or vaccinations as donors. V was pared by 0 bases and J by 10 bases, with 7 bases between. CDR1 MNHEY and CDR2 SVGAGI come from the germline V gene. CDR3 length: 12 residues. As concerns this clone: Antigen: not known.

TCRdb keeps only in-frame clones here, not all; method: immunoSEQ multiplex PCR. The sample lists some 2,400,000 clones; approximately 94% were seen once. The V gene is TRBV6-5, the J gene TRBJ2-1, with D tentatively TRBD1 or TRBD2 (5 bases each). Sequencing was performed on naive CD4+ T cells sorted from blood. This sample's subset: CD45RA+ positively selected. This TCR was recovered from a man aged 18 to 29 in good health. The CDR3 here is CASSYSRGEQFF. The CDR3 DNA is TGTGCCAGCAGTTACTCGAGGGGAGAGCAGTTCTTC.